This paragraph covers one T cell receptor (beta chain) sequence. Its antigen remains unidentified. New diagnoses, under 2 months' duration, and ages 18 to 65 characterized the hyperthyroidism patients. Germline V gene lookup returns CDR1 SGHTA and CDR2 FQGNSA. J gave up 2 bases and V 1 base, and 9 bases lay outside the gene matches. The CDR3 has 17 residues. The data stem from a study of Graves' ophthalmopathy and Graves' hyperthyroidism. Study observations and caveats: From stable hyperthyroidism, ophthalmopathy was separated by a 13-signature model with approximately 90% sensitivity and approximately 84% specificity.

Amplification of the TCR beta CDR3 regions used RNA transcripts (as template). Following a first-round RT-PCR that used HTBI primers, a second-round multiplex PCR was carried out. TCRdb redid the calling of the multiplex PCR reads with MiXCR, one entry per CDR3 protein. This table holds roughly 1.1 million distinct CDR3 sequences, 35% to 40% found once. Material for sequencing was peripheral blood or thyroid tissue (not recorded which). The source is an adult man with Graves' hyperthyroidism. V usage is TRBV7-2 and J usage is TRBJ1-2, with 8 bases fitting TRBD1. The DNA for the CDR3 is TGTGCCAGCAGCTTAGGGGGGGGGGGACAGGCCAACTATGGCTACACCTTC. It encodes CASSLGGGGQANYGYTF.